Below, 10 T cell receptor beta chains from the same sample are listed, as sequenced in a study of blood T cell repertoires in COVID-19 (dated by TCRdb to 2018 to 2021). The library was generated by the immunoSEQ multiplex PCR assay. TCRdb obtained this table from immuneACCESS and retained in-frame rearrangements with V and J assigned. These tables miss some clones; where compared with another copy, unresolved V genes account for less than half of the shortfall, and the remainder is unexplained. For this sample the table gives around 620,000 clones, of which 70% to 90% were detected only once. Jointly, the top ten make up approximately 0.3% of the sample. Sequencing was carried out using peripheral blood. The receptors were gathered from a woman aged 18-35 years with acute or convalescent COVID-19.

This clone was detected once. The chain combines TRBV6-4 with TRBJ2-6, with TRBD1 as a possible D gene (5 bases). Per germline, CDR1 MRHNA and CDR2 SNTAGT. CDR3 length: 16 amino acids. V lost 3 bases and J lost 2, with 11 bases in between. The CDR3, as DNA: TGTGCCAGCAGTGATTCTCAGGGAACTGGGGCCAACGTCCTGACTTTC. Translating it yields CASSDSQGTGANVLTF.

The chain couples TRBV30 to TRBJ2-2; the D gene is possibly TRBD2 (5 bases). There are 13 residues in the CDR3. V was pared by 5 bases and J by 7 bases, with 14 bases between. The germline V gene has CDR1 GTSNPN and CDR2 SVGIG (reference sequence). The CDR3 DNA reads as TGTGCCTGGTCAGGACTGGACTTCGGGGAGCTGTTTTTT. Its translation is CAWSGLDFGELFF.

The V gene is TRBV7-7, the J gene TRBJ2-5; D perhaps matches TRBD2 (6 bases). This CDR3 spans 16 amino acids. V dropped 5 bases and J dropped 4 bases, with 20 bases sitting between them. The V gene's germline CDR1 is SSHAT and CDR2 FNYEAQ (reference sequence). CDR3 sequence (DNA): TGTGCCAGCAGCAGCCGGCCCCAGCGGAGGGGAGAGACCCAGTACTTC. Its translation is CASSSRPQRRGETQYF.

This clone was found a few times. The gene calls are TRBV9 and TRBJ1-1, with TRBD1 identical over 7 bases. The CDR3 has 12 amino acids. The ends lost 0 bases at V and 11 bases at J; junction bases unmatched: 4. Germline V gene sequence: CDR1 SGDLS, CDR2 YYNGEE. The CDR3 sequence is CASSVGGGKAFF. The CDR3 DNA reads TGTGCCAGCAGCGTAGGAGGGGGCAAGGCTTTCTTT.

The chain uses TRBV15 and TRBJ1-5, with D unresolved. V lost 6 bases and J lost 0, with 12 bases in between. This CDR3 has 15 residues. CDR1 LNHNV and CDR2 YYDKDF come from the germline V gene (reference sequence). In DNA, the CDR3 is TGTGCCACCAGGCCCTACAGAAATAGCAATCAGCCCCAGCATTTT. Its protein is CATRPYRNSNQPQHF. Complete variable domain (other parts from reference TRBV15 and TRBJ1-5): DAMVIQNPRYQVTQFGKPVTLSCSQTLNHNVMYWYQQKSSQAPKLLFHYYDKDFNNEADTPDNFQSRRPNTSFCFLDIRSPGLGDTAMYLCATRPYRNSNQPQHFGDGTRLSIL.

The sample holds one count of this clone. The chain joins TRBV12-3 or TRBV12-4 to TRBJ2-7, with 8 bases fitting TRBD2. V gave up 8 bases and J gave up 5 bases; unmatched junction bases: 8. This CDR3 spans 13 amino acids. The CDR3, as DNA: TGTGCCAGCGTCCGTGGCGGGGGGCACGAGCAGTACTTC. This sequence encodes CASVRGGGHEQYF.

The chain uses TRBV7-9 and TRBJ2-2; 7 positions agree with TRBD1. The CDR3 runs 18 residues. The V gene's germline CDR1 is SEHNR and CDR2 FQNEAQ (reference sequence). With V trimmed by 2 bases and J by 3 bases, 12 bases remained unmatched. In nucleotides, the CDR3 is TGTGCCAGCAGCTTAAGAGGGGTGGACAGGACCTACACCGGGGAGCTGTTTTTT. As protein: CASSLRGVDRTYTGELFF. The entire variable domain, with the rest obtained from reference TRBV7-9 and TRBJ2-2, is as follows: DTGVSQNPRHKITKRGQNVTFRCDPISEHNRLYWYRQTLGQGPEFLTYFQNEAQLEKSRLLSDRFSAERPKGSFSTLEIQRTEQGDSAMYLCASSLRGVDRTYTGELFFGEGSRLTVL.

The V call is TRBV20-1, the J call TRBJ1-1, with D possibly being TRBD1 (5 bases). Germline V gives CDR1 DFQATT, CDR2 SNEGSKA (reference sequence). V lost 4 bases and J 5 bases, leaving 8 bases between the germline ends. The CDR3 has 11 residues. This CDR3 reads CSANRWTEAFF. The DNA of the CDR3 is TGCAGTGCTAACAGGTGGACTGAAGCTTTCTTT.

In this sample, this clone turned up once. The rearrangement links TRBV10-3 to TRBJ2-1; 7 bases fit TRBD1. Trimming at V came to 0 bases and at J to 5 bases, leaving 10 bases not matched to a gene. CDR1 is ENHRY, CDR2 SYGVKD, per germline. The CDR3 runs to 17 residues. The CDR3 region has the DNA TGTGCCATCAGTGAGTCGAGAACAGGGGCTCTTGACAATGAGCAGTTCTTC. As protein: CAISESRTGALDNEQFF.

This chain's CDR3 is CASSGMGFMDRSNTEAFF. DNA for the CDR3: TGTGCCAGCAGTGGAATGGGTTTTATGGACAGATCGAACACTGAAGCTTTCTTT. The V and J genes are TRBV7-9 and TRBJ1-1, with TRBD1 as a possible D gene (6 bases). Trimming stripped 6 bases from V and 1 base from J, with 24 bases between. Germline values: CDR1 SEHNR, CDR2 FQNEAQ (reference sequence). The CDR3 runs to 18 residues. Full variable domain (outside the CDR3, taken from reference TRBV7-9 and TRBJ1-1): DTGVSQNPRHKITKRGQNVTFRCDPISEHNRLYWYRQTLGQGPEFLTYFQNEAQLEKSRLLSDRFSAERPKGSFSTLEIQRTEQGDSAMYLCASSGMGFMDRSNTEAFFGQGTRLTVV.